This T cell receptor beta chain was sequenced for a study of blood T cell repertoires in COVID-19. Overall study: From T cells, B-cell-depleted T cells, or PBMCs came the material, which was cDNA or gDNA.

Per the original data handling: Reference gene primers were amplified, and this amplification served to estimate nucleated cell counts. Sequencing was performed with immunoSEQ multiplex PCR; in TCRdb, only in-frame clones are kept and a portion is missing. That table furnishes V, J and clone size, whereas the DNA furnished D and trimming. The sample has around 300,000 clones, about nine tenths seen once. Comments on this clone: Compared with germline, one end of the junction differs, possibly owing to a read error.

The CDR3 has 14 residues. Per germline, CDR1 SSHAT and CDR2 FNYEAQ (reference sequence). This chain uses TRBV7-7 with TRBJ2-3; TRBD2 matches at 10 bases. The receptor's source is a man aged 50 to 60 with acute or convalescent COVID-19. Input material: peripheral blood. CDR3 in amino acids: CASRPRTSGDTQYF. Here the CDR3 DNA reads TGTGCTAGCAGGCCTCGGACTAGCGGTGATACGCAGTATTTT.